The 9 T cell receptor beta chains below all came from one sample that was sequenced in a study of T-cell memory formation after mild COVID-19. In TCRdb, the 5' RACE reads were re-called with MiXCR into one record per CDR3 protein. The sample records under 250,000 distinct CDR3 sequences, roughly a tenth being singletons. The sequenced sample was PBMCs or a T cell subset sorted from them (not recorded which). Source of these receptors: a young man who had mild COVID-19 (a few samples of this study predate the infection). Cell type and time point are not known.

In this sample, this clonotype turned up many times. The chain joins TRBV10-3 to TRBJ2-3; D not certain. CDR3 length equals 14 residues. Germline-derived CDR1 and CDR2 are ENHRY and SYGVKD. Trimming took 2 bases from V and 5 from J, leaving 11 bases between them. The CDR3 here is CAISEIENRDTQYF. The CDR3 bases are TGTGCCATCAGTGAGATCGAGAACAGAGATACGCAGTATTTT.

This clonotype was seen only a few times. The chain is built from TRBV9 and TRBJ2-2; D call uncertain. The CDR3 is 13 amino acids. Germline assignment: CDR1 SGDLS and CDR2 YYNGEE. The ends were cut back, 3 bases at V and 1 base at J, with 4 bases in the middle. The CDR3 region has the DNA TGTGCCAGCAGCGGACAGAACACCGGGGAGCTGTTTTTT. Translated, it gives CASSGQNTGELFF.

A few counts support this clonotype. The V call is TRBV4-2, the J call TRBJ1-4; the D is unclear. The CDR3 consists of 14 residues. The V and J ends lost 0 bases and 4 bases respectively, with 6 bases between them. CDR1 and CDR2 from the germline V gene are LGHNA and YNFKEQ. The CDR3 bases are TGTGCCAGCAGCCAAGATATCGGTAATGAAAAACTGTTTTTT. Protein sequence: CASSQDIGNEKLFF.

This clonotype showed up just a few times. The V call is TRBV6-2 or TRBV6-3, the J call TRBJ2-2; 9 bases align to TRBD1. The CDR3 has 14 amino acids. V shed 8 bases, J shed 8 bases, and the junction held 9 bases outside the gene matches. The V gene's germline CDR1 is MNHEY and CDR2 SVGEGT. The CDR3 region is CASQTNRGLGELFF. The DNA for the CDR3 is TGTGCCAGCCAAACGAACAGGGGGCTGGGGGAGCTGTTTTTT.

This chain connects TRBV29-1 to TRBJ2-5, with 8 bases that match TRBD1. Germline-derived CDR1 and CDR2 are SQVTM and ANQGSEA. This CDR3 has 14 residues. After removal of 1 base from V and 5 bases from J, the junction contained 6 bases not matched to a gene. CDR3 sequence reads: CSVEVRTGRETQYF. In DNA, the CDR3 is TGCAGCGTTGAAGTCCGGACAGGGCGGGAGACCCAGTACTTC.

The sample holds many counts of this clonotype. The gene calls are TRBV7-9 and TRBJ2-7, with D tentatively TRBD1 or TRBD2 (5 bases each). This CDR3 is 17 amino acids long. With 1 base removed from V and 7 bases from J, the gap between germline ends came to 23 bases. Germline V gene sequence: CDR1 SEHNR, CDR2 FQNEAQ (reference sequence). CDR3 DNA sequence: TGTGCCAGCAGCTTAGTGCCACGTTCCGGGGCCTCTTCTGAGCAGTACTTC. Translation gives CASSLVPRSGASSEQYF.

This clonotype was seen only once. This chain connects TRBV9 to TRBJ2-3; D unclear. In germline, CDR1 is SGDLS, CDR2 YYNGEE. The CDR3 is 13 residues long. Trimming took 0 bases from V and 3 from J, leaving 5 bases between them. The CDR3 loop is CASSVGWTDTQYF. The CDR3 bases are TGTGCCAGCAGCGTAGGTTGGACAGATACGCAGTATTTT.

This clonotype was seen repeatedly, ten times or more. V gene TRBV7-2 combines with J gene TRBJ2-2, with D tentatively TRBD1 (5 bases). The CDR3 has 16 residues. The V and J ends lost 0 bases and 6 bases respectively, with 14 bases between them. Germline V lookup: CDR1 SGHTA, CDR2 FQGNSA. CDR3 amino acids: CASSLATAWGAGELFF. The CDR3, as DNA: TGTGCCAGCAGCTTAGCCACAGCCTGGGGCGCCGGGGAGCTGTTTTTT. The full variable domain, with the rest looked up from reference TRBV7-2 and TRBJ2-2, is GAGVSQSPSNKVTEKGKDVELRCDPISGHTALYWYRQSLGQGLEFLIYFQGNSAPDKSGLPSDRFSAERTGGSVSTLTIQRTQQEDSAVYLCASSLATAWGAGELFFGEGSRLTVL.

V and J are TRBV2 and TRBJ1-5, with 7 positions matching TRBD1. V was pared by 10 bases and J by 6 bases, with 9 bases of the junction left unmatched. Germline values: CDR1 SNHLY, CDR2 FYNNEI. There are 13 residues in the CDR3. The CDR3 DNA follows: TGTGCCACGGGACAGTCGGCTGGTCAGCCCCAGCATTTT. Translation: CATGQSAGQPQHF.